Below are 14 T cell receptor beta chains sequenced from a single sample in a study of CD8+CD57+ T cells in acquired aplastic anemia. For CDR3 and TCR beta VDJ profiling, genomic DNA was the template used. TCRdb reprocessed the reads with MiXCR, giving one entry per CDR3 protein. This table has 150,000 to 200,000 distinct CDR3 sequences, about 50% appearing once. Those patients picked for sequencing had displayed CD8+CD57+ cell expansion on flow cytometry. Material for sequencing was sorted CD4+, CD8+, or CD8+CD57+ T cells (not recorded which) from PBMCs. The receptors derive from a human donor with aplastic anemia.

In regard to this clonotype: A much larger clonotype is one base distant, so this may be a read error. V is TRBV7-2 and J is TRBJ2-5; no firm D call. Deletions cut 4 bases from V and 2 bases from J, with 5 bases between. Looked up from germline, CDR1 is SGHTA and CDR2 is FQGNSA. The CDR3 runs 12 residues. The CDR3 DNA is TGTGCCAGCAGCTCTTTACAAGAGACCCAGTACTTC. Translating gives CASSSLQETQYF.

A remark on this clonotype: A much larger clonotype is one base distant, so this may be a read error. Without the conserved terminal phenylalanine or tryptophan, this CDR3 likely stems from a read error. This chain uses TRBV7-6 with TRBJ2-1, with 7 bases identical to TRBD2. Unmatched junction bases numbered 18, after V lost 4 bases and J lost 0 bases. Germline loops: CDR1 SGHVS, CDR2 FNYEAQ. The CDR3 has 20 amino acids. For the CDR3, the DNA is TGTGCCAGCAGCTCCCGGTATGTATTGCGGGAGTACCACTCCTACAATGAGCAGTTCCTC. Protein: CASSSRYVLREYHSYNEQFL.

The V and J genes are TRBV20-1 and TRBJ2-7; TRBD1 matches at 7 bases. Germline V lookup: CDR1 DFQATT, CDR2 SNEGSKA (reference sequence). V trimming: 6 bases; J trimming: 2 bases; junction bases outside the gene matches: 7. The CDR3 contains 13 residues. The CDR3 reads CSAPGQLTYEQYF. CDR3 nucleotides: TGCAGTGCCCCGGGACAGCTGACCTACGAGCAGTACTTC.

V usage is TRBV7-2 and J usage is TRBJ1-3; a weak D match, TRBD1 (5 bases). This CDR3 comprises 13 residues. Trimming shortened V by 4 bases and J by 7 bases, and 11 bases separated the two germline ends. CDR1 and CDR2 (germline): SGHTA, FQGNSA. In DNA form, the CDR3 reads TGTGCCAGCAGCTCGGGACCCGGGAACACCATATATTTT. Its translation is CASSSGPGNTIYF.

The V and J genes are TRBV3-1 and TRBJ2-7; D unresolved. V was shortened by 1 base and J by 3 bases, with 19 bases between the two germline ends. CDR1 LGHDT and CDR2 YNNKEL come from the germline V gene (reference sequence). The CDR3 totals 17 residues. The CDR3 DNA reads as TGTGCCAGCAGCCAAGCTTTGAGTTCGGCCGACTTCTACGAGCAGTACTTC. Translation gives CASSQALSSADFYEQYF.

A word on this clonotype: At one end, the junction sequence differs from germline, possibly due to a read error. V and J are TRBV6-2 or TRBV6-3 and TRBJ1-1; D possibly corresponds to TRBD1 (5 bases). Germline V CDR1 and CDR2: MNHEY, SVGEGT. This CDR3 spans 15 amino acids. Here the CDR3 DNA reads TGTGCCAGCGGTTACCTCGGGGGGACGAACACTGAAGCTTTCTTT. It translates to CASGYLGGTNTEAFF.

The V gene is TRBV6-1, the J gene TRBJ1-2, with TRBD1 identical over 7 bases. In germline, CDR1 is MNHNS, CDR2 SASEGT. CDR3 size: 13 residues. Trimming took 6 bases from V and 4 from J; bases not matched to a gene: 5. The CDR3, as DNA: TGTGCCAGCAGCCAGGAGGGGGCCTATGGCTACACCTTC. Encoded protein: CASSQEGAYGYTF.

The count of this clonotype is one. V gene TRBV10-3 combines with J gene TRBJ1-5; no clear D gene. Germline CDR1 ENHRY, CDR2 SYGVKD. V lost 1 base and J lost 0, with 7 bases in between. The CDR3 runs 15 residues. The DNA of the CDR3 is TGTGCCATCAGTGAGTGGCAAATTAGCAATCAGCCCCAGCATTTT. It translates to CAISEWQISNQPQHF.

This clonotype appeared once. The rearrangement links TRBV30 to TRBJ2-3, with a weak D call TRBD1 (6 bases). The CDR3 runs 15 residues. Trimming took 2 bases from V and 4 from J, leaving 16 bases between them. Per the germline V gene, CDR1 is GTSNPN and CDR2 is SVGIG (reference sequence). CDR3 nucleotide sequence: TGTGCCTGGAGTTCTAAGGGGGTCGTCTCAGATACGCAGTATTTT. This encodes CAWSSKGVVSDTQYF.

The chain has TRBV20-1 and TRBJ2-7; possibly TRBD2 for D (6 bases). The CDR3 is 14 amino acids. Between the trimmed V and J ends, which lost 0 bases and 6 bases, there was a span of 15 bases. From germline, CDR1 is DFQATT and CDR2 SNEGSKA (reference sequence). CDR3 amino acids: CSARETSRNAEQYF. DNA of the CDR3: TGCAGTGCTAGAGAAACTAGCCGGAACGCCGAGCAGTACTTC.

This clonotype has at least ten counts. The chain recombines TRBV6-1 with TRBJ1-2, with no clear D. Trimming took 2 bases from V and 7 from J, leaving 2 bases between them. The CDR3 extends over 10 amino acids. CDR1 and CDR2 from the germline V gene are MNHNS and SASEGT. The CDR3, as DNA: TGTGCCAGCAGTGAAAGTGGCTACACCTTC. This translates into CASSESGYTF.

This clonotype was picked up many times. This sequence joins TRBV24-1 and TRBJ2-1; 12 positions match TRBD2. This CDR3 comprises 17 residues. Unmatched junction bases numbered 11, after V lost 4 bases and J lost 8 bases. CDR1 is KGHDR and CDR2 is SFDVKD in the germline V gene. The CDR3 sequence is CATSDLLAGGSFDEQFF. CDR3 nucleotide sequence: TGTGCCACCAGTGACCTACTAGCGGGAGGATCCTTCGATGAGCAGTTCTTC.

V gene TRBV24-1 combines with J gene TRBJ2-1, with 10 bases lining up with TRBD2. The V and J ends lost 4 bases and 5 bases, in that order; junction bases with no gene match: 7. The CDR3 has 16 residues. Germline values: CDR1 KGHDR, CDR2 SFDVKD. As DNA, the CDR3 is TGTGCCACCAGTGACTCAATCACTAGCGGGGACAATGAGCAGTTCTTC. Translation gives CATSDSITSGDNEQFF.

This clonotype was counted ten times or more. The chain couples TRBV24-1 to TRBJ1-2; possible D gene TRBD1, 6 bases. CDR3 length: 15 amino acids. Between the trimmed V and J ends, which lost 3 bases and 8 bases, there was a span of 18 bases. Per the germline V gene, CDR1 is KGHDR and CDR2 is SFDVKD. The CDR3 DNA sequence: TGTGCCACCAGTGATAATCCAGGGGAATTGGAAGGCTACACCTTC. This gives the protein CATSDNPGELEGYTF.